A selection of T cell receptor beta chains follows, all from one sample in a study of post-analysis software for immune sequencing data. A single record per CDR3 protein comes from TCRdb applying MiXCR to the PCR reads. This table holds roughly 800,000 distinct CDR3 sequences, under 60% found once. Sequenced input: blood. Receptors originate from a girl under 18 with multiple sclerosis. Both conserved end residues are part of each CDR3. The D gene is left open where the match is weak. A row's size may be missing; if present it is once, few, many or a size class.

v_call	clone_size	j_call	d_call	cdr3_nt	cdr3_aa
TRBV7-6	few	TRBJ2-1	TRBD2	TGTGCCAGCAGCCCCACTAGCGGGAGAGGCCATGAGCAGTTCTTC	CASSPTSGRGHEQFF
TRBV29-1	few	TRBJ2-1	-	TGCAGCTTTGTAACAGGGTCACAATGGGAGCAGTTCTTC	CSFVTGSQWEQFF
TRBV20-1	-	TRBJ2-3	TRBD2	TGCAGTGCTAGAGATCGTCTAGCGGGAGCGAGGGATACGCAGTATTTT	CSARDRLAGARDTQYF
TRBV25-1	-	TRBJ1-4	-	TGTGCCAGCAGGGAATTCTCCGGGACCGGGGGAAAACTGTTTTTT	CASREFSGTGGKLFF
TRBV7-2	few	TRBJ1-1	-	TGTGCCAGCAGTTCAATACCGAACACTGAAGCTTTCTTT	CASSSIPNTEAFF
TRBV6-5	-	TRBJ2-5	-	TGTGCCAGCAGTTACTCAGGAGACCTCCAAGAGACCCAGTACTTC	CASSYSGDLQETQYF
TRBV5-1	few	TRBJ2-3	-	TGCGCCAGCAGCTTGGAAACCCCCACAGATACGCAGTATTTT	CASSLETPTDTQYF
TRBV4-1	once	TRBJ2-7	-	TGCGCCAGCAGCCAAGGAGAGGCCTACGAGCAGTACTTC	CASSQGEAYEQYF
TRBV7-9	few	TRBJ1-1	-	TGTGCCAGCAGCTTAAATCCCGGCAGGGCAGACACTGAAGCTTTCTTT	CASSLNPGRADTEAFF
TRBV30	-	TRBJ1-5	-	TGTGCCTGGAGTTCCCAGGGATTACCCAATCAGCCCCAGCATTTT	CAWSSQGLPNQPQHF
TRBV9	-	TRBJ1-2	-	TGTGCCAGCAGCCAGGACCAGAACTATGGCTACACCTTC	CASSQDQNYGYTF
TRBV4-3	few	TRBJ1-2	-	TGCGCCAGCAGTGAAGTTCGACCGGACAAAGGAAATGGCTACACCTTC	CASSEVRPDKGNGYTF
TRBV5-1	few	TRBJ2-5	-	TGCGCCAGCGCTCCAACCCCAGGGATCCAAGAGACCCAGTACTTC	CASAPTPGIQETQYF
TRBV18	-	TRBJ1-1	-	TGTGCCAGCTCACCAGCGAACAGGGAATACACTGAAGCTTTCTTT	CASSPANREYTEAFF
TRBV7-8	-	TRBJ2-7	-	TGTGCCAGCAGCCCAGTAGGGTCCTACACCTACGAGCAGTACTTC	CASSPVGSYTYEQYF
TRBV2	-	TRBJ2-5	-	TGTGCCAGCAACCTTGAAGAGACCCAGTACTTC	CASNLEETQYF
TRBV5-1	-	TRBJ2-4	-	TGCGCCAGCAGCTTGGAAGGGGACGGGGGAAACATTCAGTACTTC	CASSLEGDGGNIQYF
TRBV11-2	few	TRBJ2-7	-	TGTGCCAGCGGCGGGCTTACCTACGAGCAGTACTTC	CASGGLTYEQYF
TRBV6-2/TRBV6-3	-	TRBJ2-6	-	TGTGCCAGCAGTTACGGGGGAGATCCGGGGGCCAACGTCCTGACTTTC	CASSYGGDPGANVLTF
TRBV7-2	-	TRBJ2-7	TRBD1	TGTGCCAGCAGCTCCGGGCCGGGACAGCCTTTACACGAGCAGTACTTC	CASSSGPGQPLHEQYF
TRBV15	-	TRBJ2-7	-	TGTGCCACCAGCAATACAGGGACATCCTACGAGCAGTACTTC	CATSNTGTSYEQYF
TRBV6-5	-	TRBJ2-1	-	TGTGCCAGCAGTTACCGGTCCCCCCGTGGAAATGAGCAGTTCTTC	CASSYRSPRGNEQFF
TRBV7-2	-	TRBJ2-1	-	TGTGCCAGCAGCTTAGCAGGGGGATACTACAATGAGCAGTTCTTC	CASSLAGGYYNEQFF
TRBV20-1	-	TRBJ2-1	TRBD2	TGCAGTACTAGCGGGAGGGCCAAAACCACCGTCAATGAGCAGTTCTTC	CSTSGRAKTTVNEQFF
TRBV15	few	TRBJ2-7	-	TGTGCCACCAGCAGAGATCCGGCAGCCAACTACGAGCAGTACTTC	CATSRDPAANYEQYF
TRBV9	-	TRBJ2-5	TRBD2	TGTGCCAGCATCCATCAGAAAGCGGGGTTAGAAGAGACCCAGTACTTC	CASIHQKAGLEETQYF
TRBV29-1	few	TRBJ2-1	-	TGCAGCGTTGAAGGGGACGGACAGCGTGATGAGCAGTTCTTC	CSVEGDGQRDEQFF
TRBV5-1	-	TRBJ2-1	-	TGCGCCAGCAGCTTGGTGTTGGCGGGGCCTTACAATGAGCAGTTCTTC	CASSLVLAGPYNEQFF
TRBV20-1	-	TRBJ2-1	-	TGCAGTGCTAGACCTCCGAGCGGGTCCCCCTACAATGAGCAGTTCTTC	CSARPPSGSPYNEQFF
TRBV20-1	-	TRBJ1-2	-	TGCAGTGCTCCCTTCACGGCTAACTATGGCTACACCTTC	CSAPFTANYGYTF
TRBV9	-	TRBJ2-1	-	TGTGCCAGCAGCGTAGCGGCGGGGAAGCAGTTCTTC	CASSVAAGKQFF
TRBV20-1	-	TRBJ1-1	-	TGCAGTGCCCGTCTGGGGGTTCGGGCTGAAGCTTTCTTT	CSARLGVRAEAFF
TRBV6-5	-	TRBJ1-1	-	TGTGCCAGCAGTTACTCGGTATCTACTGAAGCTTTCTTT	CASSYSVSTEAFF
TRBV6-5	-	TRBJ2-7	TRBD2	TGTGCCAGCAGTTACCTGACTAGCTTTAATCTTTACGAGCAGTACTTC	CASSYLTSFNLYEQYF
TRBV5-4	-	TRBJ2-3	TRBD2	TGTGCCAGCAGCATAACTCCGGGACTACGAACAGATACGCAGTATTTT	CASSITPGLRTDTQYF
TRBV30	-	TRBJ2-5	-	TGTGCCTGGAGCTACCTAAGGGGGGAGACCCAGTACTTC	CAWSYLRGETQYF
TRBV7-6	few	TRBJ2-5	TRBD2	TGTGCCAGCACCACCATGCTAGCGGGAGAAGAGACCCAGTACTTC	CASTTMLAGEETQYF
TRBV28	-	TRBJ2-6	-	TGTGCCAGCAGTTTAGCAGGACAGACCTCTGGGGCCAACGTCCTGACTTTC	CASSLAGQTSGANVLTF
TRBV27	once	TRBJ2-1	TRBD1	TGTGCCAGCAGTTTGGGAAGGACAGGGATGTTCTTC	CASSLGRTGMFF
TRBV10-3	-	TRBJ2-7	TRBD1	TGTGCCATCAGTGGGTCGAGGGACAGGTACGAGCAGTACTTC	CAISGSRDRYEQYF
TRBV28	-	TRBJ2-7	-	TGTGCCAGCAGTCCCCCCCAGCGGGTGGCCTCCTACGAGCAGTACTTC	CASSPPQRVASYEQYF
TRBV20-1	-	TRBJ2-7	TRBD2	TGCAGTATAAAAGCGGGAGGGCCCTACGAGCAGTACTTC	CSIKAGGPYEQYF
TRBV29-1	-	TRBJ2-7	TRBD2	TGCAGCGTTGAAGATCCTTCTGCTAGCGGGTACAATGAGCAGTACTTC	CSVEDPSASGYNEQYF
TRBV20-1	-	TRBJ1-1	-	TGCAGTGCTAGTTTGGGGAACACTGAAGCTTTCTTT	CSASLGNTEAFF
TRBV4-2	-	TRBJ2-1	TRBD2	TGTGCCAGCAGTGAGCGGGAGGATGGGTACAATGAGCAGTTCTTC	CASSEREDGYNEQFF
TRBV12-3/TRBV12-4	-	TRBJ2-7	TRBD1	TGTGCCAGCAGCAAGGACAGGGCCCTATACGAGCAGTACTTC	CASSKDRALYEQYF
TRBV7-2	-	TRBJ1-5	-	TGTGCCAGCAGCTTCGACGGTATCGGGGGCAATCAGCCCCAGCATTTT	CASSFDGIGGNQPQHF
TRBV20-1	once	TRBJ2-2	-	TGCAGTGCTAGAGCTACAGGGTCCGGGGAGCTGTTTTTT	CSARATGSGELFF
TRBV5-1	-	TRBJ1-6	TRBD1	TGCGCCAGCAGCCCTCAAGAGACAGGGAGCTCCTATAATTCACCCCTCCACTTT	CASSPQETGSSYNSPLHF